This T cell receptor (beta chain) was sequenced for a study of blood T cell repertoires in COVID-19. Study context: Sites in the United States, Italy and Spain provided acute and convalescent COVID-19 samples.

The V and J ends lost 2 bases and 2 bases respectively, with 9 bases between them. This CDR3 is 14 amino acids long. Looked up from germline, CDR1 is SGHTA and CDR2 is FQGNSA. TCRdb keeps only in-frame clones here, not all; method: immunoSEQ multiplex PCR. This table has roughly 80,000 clones, 84% appearing once. The sequenced sample was peripheral blood. The V and J genes are TRBV7-2 and TRBJ1-2, with a possible D match to TRBD1 (5 bases). The origin of this receptor is a man in his fifties or sixties with acute or convalescent COVID-19. Here the CDR3 reads CASSLTGFNYGYTF. For the CDR3, the DNA is TGTGCCAGCAGCTTAACAGGTTTCAACTATGGCTACACCTTC.